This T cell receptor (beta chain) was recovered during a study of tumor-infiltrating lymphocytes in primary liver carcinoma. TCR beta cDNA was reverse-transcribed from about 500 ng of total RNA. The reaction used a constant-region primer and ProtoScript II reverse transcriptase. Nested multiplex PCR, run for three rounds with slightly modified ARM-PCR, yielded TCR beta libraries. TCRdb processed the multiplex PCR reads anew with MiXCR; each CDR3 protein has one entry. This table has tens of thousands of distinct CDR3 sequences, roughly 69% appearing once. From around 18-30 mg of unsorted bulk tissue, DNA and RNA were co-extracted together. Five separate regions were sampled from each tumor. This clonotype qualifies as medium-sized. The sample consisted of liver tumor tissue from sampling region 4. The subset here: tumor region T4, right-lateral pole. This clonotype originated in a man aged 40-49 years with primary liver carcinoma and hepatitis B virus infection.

Here the CDR3 reads CSVYGTVGRGELFF. The CDR3 DNA is TGCAGCGTCTATGGGACAGTGGGTCGCGGGGAGCTGTTTTTT. The J gene is TRBJ2-2, the V gene TRBV29-1; TRBD1 matches at 7 bases. Germline V gene lookup returns CDR1 SQVTM and CDR2 ANQGSEA. The CDR3 runs to 14 residues. V shed 6 bases and J 7 bases; nucleotides not matched to a gene: 11.